The 13 T cell receptor beta chains below all came from one sample that was sequenced in a study of early T cells in non-severe SARS-CoV-2 infection. MiXCR, applied by TCRdb to the 5' RACE reads, yields one record per CDR3 protein. The data contain tens of thousands of distinct CDR3 sequences, 9% to 15% of them seen just once; the ten biggest clones take up 6.5%. Sequences were obtained from whole blood. The receptors were sampled from an adult who was a healthcare worker with PCR-confirmed SARS-CoV-2 infection or an uninfected control (not recorded which).

This clonotype was picked up a small number of times. The junction departs from the called germline gene at one end, perhaps through a read error. The V gene is TRBV6-2 or TRBV6-3, the J gene TRBJ2-1, with TRBD2 matching over 7 bases. Germline values: CDR1 MNHEY, CDR2 SVGEGT. This CDR3 has 14 amino acids. The CDR3 bases are TGCGCCAGCGGCGAGCTAGCGGAGTACAATGAGCAGTTCTTC. Translating gives CASGELAEYNEQFF.

On this clonotype itself: A read error is possible here, since a much larger clone lies one base away. The CDR3 nucleotides are TGTGCCTCCGGGGATTTCTCTGGAAACACCACATATTTT. This codes for CASGDFSGNTTYF. The V gene is TRBV25-1, the J gene TRBJ1-3; D not certain. The CDR3 has 13 amino acids. Germline loops: CDR1 MGHDK, CDR2 SYGVNS.

A few counts support this clonotype. The chain couples TRBV9 to TRBJ2-7; D gene uncertain. Germline CDR1 is SGDLS and CDR2 is YYNGEE. The V end lost 0 bases, the J end lost 4 bases, and 8 bases lay between the germline ends. This CDR3 has 13 amino acids. The CDR3 loop reads CASSVDHFYEQYF. CDR3 bases: TGTGCCAGCAGCGTAGACCACTTTTACGAGCAGTACTTC.

This clonotype was observed a few times. The chain joins TRBV6-5 to TRBJ2-1; 7 bases are a match to TRBD2. Germline V CDR1 and CDR2: MNHEY, SVGAGI. CDR3 length: 13 amino acids. The V gene end was trimmed by 6 bases and the J gene end by 6 bases; junction bases not matched to a gene: 5. The CDR3 loop reads CASRRDYGNEQFF. The CDR3 nucleotides read TGTGCCAGCAGACGGGACTATGGCAATGAGCAGTTCTTC.

This clonotype was found a few times. The chain uses TRBV3-1 and TRBJ2-7; D remains ambiguous. V was shortened by 1 base and J by 5 bases, with 6 bases between the two germline ends. The germline V gene has CDR1 LGHDT and CDR2 YNNKEL (reference sequence). The CDR3 is 12 residues long. CDR3 region: CASSQVYHEQYF. DNA of the CDR3: TGTGCCAGCAGCCAAGTCTACCACGAGCAGTACTTC.

This clonotype appeared a few times. The chain employs TRBV5-1 and TRBJ2-3, with D possibly being TRBD1 (5 bases). V gave up 3 bases and J gave up 3 bases, with 8 bases separating them. The germline V gene has CDR1 SGHRS and CDR2 YFSETQ. This CDR3 is 13 amino acids long. In nucleotides, the CDR3 is TGCGCCAGCAGCTCTCAGGGTACAGATACGCAGTATTTT. The encoded protein is CASSSQGTDTQYF. The full variable domain, completed using reference TRBV5-1 and TRBJ2-3, is KAGVTQTPRYLIKTRGQQVTLSCSPISGHRSVSWYQQTPGQGLQFLFEYFSETQRNKGNFPGRFSGRQFSNSRSEMNVSTLELGDSALYLCASSSQGTDTQYFGPGTRLTVL.

The sample holds a few counts of this clonotype. CDR3 sequence: CASSFRDTEAFF. The CDR3 nucleotides are TGTGCCAGCAGCTTTAGGGACACTGAAGCTTTCTTT. This chain connects TRBV5-5 to TRBJ1-1, with D unclear. Germline V gives CDR1 SGHKS, CDR2 YYEKEE (reference sequence). CDR3 size: 12 residues. The V end lost 2 bases, the J end lost 3 bases, and 5 bases lay between the germline ends.

There are many counts of this clonotype. The DNA of the CDR3 is TGTGCCAGCAGCCCTCTTTGGGACGGGAGAAACACCATATATTTT. Translated: CASSPLWDGRNTIYF. The rearrangement links TRBV7-8 to TRBJ1-3, with D possibly being TRBD1 (5 bases). The ends were cut back, 5 bases at V and 5 bases at J, with 16 bases in the middle. Germline V lookup: CDR1 SGHVS, CDR2 FQNEAQ. This CDR3 comprises 15 residues.

In its sample, this clonotype was seen many times. The CDR3 is CSAGVASGNTIYF. CDR3 DNA sequence: TGCAGTGCTGGTGTAGCCTCTGGAAACACCATATATTTT. The rearrangement uses TRBV20-1 and TRBJ1-3; D is unresolved. With 5 bases removed from V and 0 bases from J, the gap between germline ends came to 8 bases. There are 13 residues in the CDR3. CDR1 and CDR2 (germline): DFQATT, SNEGSKA (reference sequence).

This clonotype was detected ten times or more. V usage is TRBV4-3 and J usage is TRBJ1-1, with a weak D call TRBD1 (5 bases). Between the trimmed V and J ends, which lost 0 bases and 1 base, there was a span of 9 bases. The CDR3 covers 15 residues. The germline gives CDR1 LGHNA, CDR2 YSLEER. CDR3 bases: TGCGCCAGCAGCCAAGAGGCAGGGCGGAACACTGAAGCTTTCTTT. Translation: CASSQEAGRNTEAFF.

The chain is built from TRBV6-1 and TRBJ2-5; a weak D match, TRBD1 (5 bases). Trimming took 2 bases from V and 6 from J, leaving 13 bases between them. This CDR3 has 14 amino acids. Germline V gene lookup returns CDR1 MNHNS and CDR2 SASEGT. Here the CDR3 reads CASSEFQGRKTQYF. DNA for the CDR3: TGTGCCAGCAGTGAATTCCAGGGTAGGAAGACCCAGTACTTC.

This clonotype was counted a few times. The V call is TRBV5-6, the J call TRBJ2-1; D possibly uses TRBD1 or TRBD2 (5 bases each). This CDR3 is 13 amino acids long. Trimming pared 6 bases from V and 5 bases from J, leaving 12 bases between. The germline V gene has CDR1 SGHDT and CDR2 YYEEEE. CDR3 amino acids: CASTRGPNNEQFF. For the CDR3, the DNA is TGTGCCAGCACACGGGGACCTAACAATGAGCAGTTCTTC.

This rearrangement joins TRBV7-2 to TRBJ2-5; D is uncertain. Germline CDR1 and CDR2: SGHTA and FQGNSA. Trimming cost V 5 bases and J 5 bases, with 15 bases left between them. The length of the CDR3 is 14 residues. CDR3 nucleotides: TGTGCCAGCAGCCCACGGTGGGCCGTGGAGACCCAGTACTTC. It specifies CASSPRWAVETQYF. Complete variable domain (other parts from reference TRBV7-2 and TRBJ2-5): GAGVSQSPSNKVTEKGKDVELRCDPISGHTALYWYRQSLGQGLEFLIYFQGNSAPDKSGLPSDRFSAERTGGSVSTLTIQRTQQEDSAVYLCASSPRWAVETQYFGPGTRLLVL.